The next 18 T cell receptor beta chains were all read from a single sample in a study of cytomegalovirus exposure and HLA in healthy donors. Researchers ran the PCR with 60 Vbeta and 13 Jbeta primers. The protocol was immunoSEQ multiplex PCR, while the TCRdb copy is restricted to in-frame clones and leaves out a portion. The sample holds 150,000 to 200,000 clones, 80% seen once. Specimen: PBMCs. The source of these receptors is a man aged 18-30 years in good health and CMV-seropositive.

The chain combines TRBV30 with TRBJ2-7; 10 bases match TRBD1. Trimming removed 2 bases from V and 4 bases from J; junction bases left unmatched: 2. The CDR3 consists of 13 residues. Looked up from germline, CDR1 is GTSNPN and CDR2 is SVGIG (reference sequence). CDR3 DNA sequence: TGTGCCTGGAGTCGGACAGGGGGATACGAGCAGTACTTC. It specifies CAWSRTGGYEQYF.

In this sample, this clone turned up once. The CDR3 DNA follows: TGCGCCAGCAGCCCAAGGGACAGGGACTATGGCTACACCTTC. As protein: CASSPRDRDYGYTF. The V gene is TRBV4-1, the J gene TRBJ1-2; 9 bases are a match to TRBD1. Germline V gene sequence: CDR1 MGHRA, CDR2 YSYEKL. This CDR3 contains 14 residues. The junction had 3 bases not matched to a gene; V was cut back by 4 bases and J by 3 bases.

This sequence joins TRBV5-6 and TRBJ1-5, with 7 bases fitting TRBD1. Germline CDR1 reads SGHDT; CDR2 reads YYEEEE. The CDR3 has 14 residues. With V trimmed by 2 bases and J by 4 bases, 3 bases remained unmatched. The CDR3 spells CASSFGRGNQPQHF. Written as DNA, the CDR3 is TGTGCCAGCAGCTTCGGCAGGGGGAATCAGCCCCAGCATTTT.

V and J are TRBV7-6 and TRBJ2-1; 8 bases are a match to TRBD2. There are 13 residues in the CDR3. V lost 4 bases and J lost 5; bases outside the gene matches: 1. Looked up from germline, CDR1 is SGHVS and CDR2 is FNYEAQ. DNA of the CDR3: TGTGCCAGCAGCTGGGGACTAGACAATGAGCAGTTCTTC. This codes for CASSWGLDNEQFF.

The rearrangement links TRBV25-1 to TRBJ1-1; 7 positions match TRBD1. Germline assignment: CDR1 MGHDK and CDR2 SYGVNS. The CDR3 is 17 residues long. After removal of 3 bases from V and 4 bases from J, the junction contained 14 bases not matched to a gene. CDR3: CASSDSTGDYVSTEAFF. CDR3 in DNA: TGTGCCAGCAGTGATTCTACAGGGGATTACGTGAGCACTGAAGCTTTCTTT.

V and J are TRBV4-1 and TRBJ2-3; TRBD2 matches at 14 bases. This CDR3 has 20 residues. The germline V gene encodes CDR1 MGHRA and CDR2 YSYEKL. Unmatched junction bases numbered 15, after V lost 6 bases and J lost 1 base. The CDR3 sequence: CASRRLGLAGVLPGTDTQYF. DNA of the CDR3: TGCGCCAGCAGACGCCTGGGACTAGCGGGAGTCTTGCCTGGCACAGATACGCAGTATTTT.

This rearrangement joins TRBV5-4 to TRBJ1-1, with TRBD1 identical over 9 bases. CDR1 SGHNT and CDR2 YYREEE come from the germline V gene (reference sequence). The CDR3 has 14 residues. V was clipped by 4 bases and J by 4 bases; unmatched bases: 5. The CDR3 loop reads CASSQQGASTEAFF. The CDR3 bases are TGTGCCAGCAGCCAACAGGGGGCGAGCACTGAAGCTTTCTTT.

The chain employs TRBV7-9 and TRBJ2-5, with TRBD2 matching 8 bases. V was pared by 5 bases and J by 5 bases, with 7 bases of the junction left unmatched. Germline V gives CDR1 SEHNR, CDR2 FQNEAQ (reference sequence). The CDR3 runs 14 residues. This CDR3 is CASSPPGGDETQYF. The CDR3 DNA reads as TGTGCCAGCAGCCCCCCGGGGGGGGACGAGACCCAGTACTTC.

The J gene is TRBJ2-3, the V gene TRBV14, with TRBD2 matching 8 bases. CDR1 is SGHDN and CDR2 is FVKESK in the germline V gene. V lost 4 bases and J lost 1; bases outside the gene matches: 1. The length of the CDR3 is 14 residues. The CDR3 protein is CASSLGGGTDTQYF. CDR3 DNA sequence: TGTGCCAGCAGCCTCGGGGGGGGCACAGATACGCAGTATTTT.

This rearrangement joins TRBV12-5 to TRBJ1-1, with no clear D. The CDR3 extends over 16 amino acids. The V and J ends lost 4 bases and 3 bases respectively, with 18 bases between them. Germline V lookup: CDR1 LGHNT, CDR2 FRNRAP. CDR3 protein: CASGSGKRAWDTEAFF. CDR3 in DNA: TGTGCTAGTGGTTCGGGAAAGAGGGCTTGGGACACTGAAGCTTTCTTT.

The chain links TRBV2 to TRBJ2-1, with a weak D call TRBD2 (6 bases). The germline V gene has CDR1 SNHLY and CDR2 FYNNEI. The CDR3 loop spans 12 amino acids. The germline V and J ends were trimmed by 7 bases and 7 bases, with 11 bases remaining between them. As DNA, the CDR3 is TGTGCCAGCACCAGGGACTCTAATGAGCAGTTCTTC. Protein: CASTRDSNEQFF.

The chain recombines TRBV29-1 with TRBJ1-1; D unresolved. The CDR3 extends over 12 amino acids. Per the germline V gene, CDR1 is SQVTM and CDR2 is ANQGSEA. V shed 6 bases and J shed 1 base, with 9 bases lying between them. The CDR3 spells CSVSSGNTEAFF. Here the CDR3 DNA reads TGCAGCGTATCCTCCGGGAACACTGAAGCTTTCTTT.

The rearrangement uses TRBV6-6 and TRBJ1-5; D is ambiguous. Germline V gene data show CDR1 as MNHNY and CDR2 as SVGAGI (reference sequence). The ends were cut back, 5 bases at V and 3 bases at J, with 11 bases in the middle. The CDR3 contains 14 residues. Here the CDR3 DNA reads TGTGCCAGCAGTCACGGAGTTTACAATCAGCCCCAGCATTTT. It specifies CASSHGVYNQPQHF.

The CDR3 reads CASSPGHRGPNEQFF. CDR3 bases: TGCGCCAGCAGCCCGGGACACCGAGGGCCGAATGAGCAGTTCTTC. The gene calls are TRBV5-1 and TRBJ2-1; a weak D match, TRBD1 (6 bases). Germline V gene data show CDR1 as SGHRS and CDR2 as YFSETQ. This CDR3 region has 15 residues. V was trimmed by 4 bases and J by 7 bases, leaving 18 bases between them.

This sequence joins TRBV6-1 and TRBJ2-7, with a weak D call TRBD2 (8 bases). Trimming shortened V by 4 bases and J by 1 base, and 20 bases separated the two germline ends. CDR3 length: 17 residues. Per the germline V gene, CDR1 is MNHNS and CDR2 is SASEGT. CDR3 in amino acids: CASSVIAGQRKSYEQYF. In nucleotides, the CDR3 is TGTGCCAGCAGTGTGATAGCGGGACAGCGAAAATCCTACGAGCAGTACTTC.

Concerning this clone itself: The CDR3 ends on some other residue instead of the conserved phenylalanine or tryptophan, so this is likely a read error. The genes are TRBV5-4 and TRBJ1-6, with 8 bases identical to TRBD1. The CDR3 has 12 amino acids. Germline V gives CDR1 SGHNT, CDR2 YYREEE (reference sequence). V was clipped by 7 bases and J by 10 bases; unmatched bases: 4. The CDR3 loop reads CASGDRISPLHL. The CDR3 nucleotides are TGTGCCAGCGGGGACAGGATCTCACCCCTCCACCTT.

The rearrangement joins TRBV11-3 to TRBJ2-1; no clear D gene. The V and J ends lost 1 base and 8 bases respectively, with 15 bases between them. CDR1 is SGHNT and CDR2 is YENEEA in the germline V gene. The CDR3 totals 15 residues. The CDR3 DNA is TGTGCCAGCAGCTTAGGTAGCATGGAGCCGTATGAGCAGTTCTTC. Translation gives CASSLGSMEPYEQFF.

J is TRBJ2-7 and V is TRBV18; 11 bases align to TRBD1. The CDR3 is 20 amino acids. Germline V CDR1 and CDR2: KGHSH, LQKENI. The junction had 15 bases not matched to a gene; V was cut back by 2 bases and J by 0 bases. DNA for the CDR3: TGTGCCAGCTCACCAATTTCGCCGGGACAGGGGGGTTTCGTCTCCTACGAGCAGTACTTC. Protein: CASSPISPGQGGFVSYEQYF.